Following are 31 T cell receptor beta chains from one sample sequenced in a study of beta chain features in type 1 diabetes. The investigators reverse transcribed all of the isolated RNA, so they sequenced expressed TCRB transcripts. Produced via immunoSEQ multiplex PCR; TCRdb's table is partial and in-frame only. The table records hundreds of thousands of clones, approximately 30% of them present only once. The sample taken for sequencing was naive CD4+ T cells from blood. These receptor sequences come from a man aged 18 to 29 in good health.

A remark on this clone: Different DNA sequences within this sample yield the same CDR3. The genes are TRBV30 and TRBJ2-7; D perhaps matches TRBD2 (5 bases). Germline lookup yields CDR1 GTSNPN and CDR2 SVGIG (reference sequence). V lost 3 bases to trimming and J lost 3 bases, with 9 bases between them. The CDR3 sequence is 12 residues long. The CDR3 DNA reads TGTGCCTGGAGCCGGGGAAACTACGAGCAGTACTTC. Its protein product is CAWSRGNYEQYF.

The CDR3 loop reads CASSSGEGGETQYF. DNA of the CDR3: TGTGCCAGCAGCTCTGGGGAGGGCGGGGAGACCCAGTACTTC. The rearrangement links TRBV7-8 to TRBJ2-5, with TRBD2 identical over 7 bases. CDR3 length equals 14 residues. Germline CDR1 reads SGHVS; CDR2 reads FQNEAQ. J lost 5 bases, V lost 4 bases, and 7 bases had no gene match.

The table lists this clone with a few counts. The chain has TRBV29-1 and TRBJ2-5, with TRBD2 identical over 10 bases. The CDR3 covers 13 residues. The V and J ends lost 7 bases and 7 bases, in that order; junction bases with no gene match: 9. Germline CDR1 and CDR2: SQVTM and ANQGSEA. CDR3 in DNA: TGCAGCGGTGGGACTAGCGCAAGGGGGACCCAGTACTTC. Amino acid sequence: CSGGTSARGTQYF. The full variable domain, in which reference TRBV29-1 and TRBJ2-5 provide the parts outside the CDR3, is SAVISQKPSRDICQRGTSLTIQCQVDSQVTMMFWYRQQPGQSLTLIATANQGSEATYESGFVIDKFPISRPNLTFSTLTVSNMSPEDSSIYLCSGGTSARGTQYFGPGTRLLVL.

In this sample, this clone turned up a few times. V and J are TRBV2 and TRBJ1-1; no firm D call. V lost 3 bases and J 8 bases, leaving 13 bases between the germline ends. Germline CDR1 is SNHLY and CDR2 is FYNNEI. This CDR3 has 13 amino acids. CDR3 region: CASSEWRAGEAFF. CDR3 sequence (DNA): TGTGCCAGCAGTGAGTGGCGGGCTGGCGAAGCTTTCTTT.

This clone was picked up a small number of times. This chain links TRBV30 with TRBJ1-5; no reliable D call. The CDR3 spans 13 residues. Per germline, CDR1 GTSNPN and CDR2 SVGIG (reference sequence). Trimming stripped 6 bases from V and 2 bases from J, with 11 bases between. The DNA of the CDR3 is TGTGCCTGTGGTCGGGGAGGCAATCAGCCCCAGCATTTT. It specifies CACGRGGNQPQHF. Variable domain in full (rest from reference TRBV30 and TRBJ1-5): SQTIHQWPATLVQPVGSPLSLECTVEGTSNPNLYWYRQAAGRGLQLLFYSVGIGQISSEVPQNLSASRPQDRQFILSSKKLLLSDSGFYLCACGRGGNQPQHFGDGTRLSIL.

The chain uses TRBV28 and TRBJ2-7; TRBD1 agrees at 9 bases. CDR3 length: 14 residues. The V gene end was trimmed by 6 bases and the J gene end by 4 bases; junction bases not matched to a gene: 7. In germline, CDR1 is MDHEN, CDR2 SYDVKM. The CDR3 region is CASSRHRGLYEQYF. DNA of the CDR3: TGTGCCAGCAGCCGACACAGGGGGCTGTACGAGCAGTACTTC.

This clone was observed a handful of times. The chain carries TRBV30 and TRBJ2-1, with 8 bases fitting TRBD2. The junction had 9 bases not matched to a gene; V was cut back by 0 bases and J by 8 bases. Germline CDR1 GTSNPN, CDR2 SVGIG (reference sequence). The CDR3 contains 15 residues. DNA for the CDR3: TGTGCCTGGAGTGTACTAGCGGCGGGGTCGGATGAGCAGTTCTTC. Protein: CAWSVLAAGSDEQFF.

The chain has TRBV9 and TRBJ2-5, with 11 nucleotides matching TRBD1. With 0 bases clipped from V and 4 bases from J, the junction kept 8 bases outside the gene matches. This CDR3 comprises 17 residues. Germline CDR1 SGDLS, CDR2 YYNGEE. DNA of the CDR3: TGTGCCAGCAGCGTAGCCTTCAGGACAGGGGGCCCAGAGACCCAGTACTTC. Its translation: CASSVAFRTGGPETQYF.

This clone was seen more than once but under ten times. The CDR3 DNA reads as TGTGCCTGGACCCAACCGAGGGTTGGGCCAGATACGCAGTATTTT. Protein sequence: CAWTQPRVGPDTQYF. The genes are TRBV30 and TRBJ2-3, with D tentatively TRBD2 (5 bases). The CDR3 sequence is 15 residues long. From germline, CDR1 is GTSNPN and CDR2 SVGIG (reference sequence). V lost 4 bases, J lost 4 bases, and 18 bases lay in between.

As regards this clone: Other DNA sequences from this sample encode an identical CDR3 as well. V usage is TRBV7-9 and J usage is TRBJ2-5; TRBD1 might be the D (5 bases). V was pared by 0 bases and J by 4 bases, with 6 bases between. The CDR3 spans 13 residues. The germline V gene encodes CDR1 SEHNR and CDR2 FQNEAQ (reference sequence). The CDR3 nucleotides read TGTGCCAGCAGCTTAGCGGGGCCAGAGACCCAGTACTTC. Its protein product is CASSLAGPETQYF.

This clone was observed a few times. This sequence joins TRBV15 and TRBJ2-5; the D gene is possibly TRBD1 (5 bases). The CDR3 covers 13 residues. The germline gives CDR1 LNHNV, CDR2 YYDKDF (reference sequence). V lost 5 bases and J 2 bases, leaving 9 bases between the germline ends. The CDR3 loop reads CATSPRTQETQYF. The CDR3 coding sequence is TGTGCCACCAGCCCACGGACACAAGAGACCCAGTACTTC.

The chain links TRBV10-3 to TRBJ2-1, with unresolved D. V lost 0 bases to trimming and J lost 3 bases, with 21 bases between them. The length of the CDR3 is 19 residues. Germline V gene data show CDR1 as ENHRY and CDR2 as SYGVKD. The CDR3 sequence: CAISESKRNPWELYNEQFF. CDR3 nucleotide sequence: TGTGCCATCAGTGAGTCGAAAAGGAACCCTTGGGAACTCTACAATGAGCAGTTCTTC.

This sequence joins TRBV13 and TRBJ2-7; D remains unclear. The ends were cut back, 2 bases at V and 3 bases at J, with 2 bases in the middle. Germline-derived CDR1 and CDR2 are PRHDT and FYEKMQ (reference sequence). The CDR3 is 11 amino acids. The CDR3 spells CASSLYYEQYF. CDR3 in DNA: TGTGCCAGCAGCTTATACTACGAGCAGTACTTC.

The rearrangement joins TRBV7-9 to TRBJ1-3; no clear D. With 1 base removed from V and 0 bases from J, the gap between germline ends came to 7 bases. The CDR3 contains 15 residues. Germline loops: CDR1 SEHNR, CDR2 FQNEAQ (reference sequence). CDR3 nucleotide sequence: TGTGCCAGCAGCTTAGGCGGGAGCTCTGGAAACACCATATATTTT. It is translated as CASSLGGSSGNTIYF.

Worth noting for this clone: Other nucleotide sequences in the sample specify the same CDR3. This chain connects TRBV7-9 to TRBJ2-7; TRBD1 aligns across 8 bases. Trimming cost V 5 bases and J 3 bases; bases outside gene matches: 6. The CDR3 runs 14 residues. Germline CDR1 SEHNR, CDR2 FQNEAQ (reference sequence). CDR3 residues: CASSPRTGSYEQYF. DNA of the CDR3: TGTGCCAGCAGCCCGAGGACAGGGAGCTACGAGCAGTACTTC.

In nucleotides, the CDR3 is TGCAGCGTCGACTCTAGCGGGAGTGTGAATGAGCAGTTCTTC. Translating gives CSVDSSGSVNEQFF. This rearrangement joins TRBV29-1 to TRBJ2-1; 10 bases align to TRBD2. In germline, CDR1 is SQVTM, CDR2 ANQGSEA. Unmatched junction bases numbered 9, after V lost 6 bases and J lost 7 bases. This CDR3 is 14 amino acids long.

A few counts support this clone. The V and J genes are TRBV4-2 and TRBJ2-7; a possible D gene is TRBD2 (6 bases). V was pared by 3 bases and J by 2 bases, with 14 bases between. The CDR3 is 15 residues long. The germline V gene has CDR1 LGHNA and CDR2 YNFKEQ. For the CDR3, the DNA is TGTGCCAGCAGCCAGGGACTTTCCACCACCTACGAGCAGTACTTC. Its translation: CASSQGLSTTYEQYF.

The V gene is TRBV7-9, the J gene TRBJ2-1; the D is unclear. From germline, CDR1 is SEHNR and CDR2 FQNEAQ (reference sequence). This CDR3 spans 13 amino acids. Between the trimmed V and J ends, which lost 1 base and 6 bases, there was a span of 7 bases. Here the CDR3 DNA reads TGTGCCAGCAGCTTAGTTGGCAGCAATGAGCAGTTCTTC. Residues: CASSLVGSNEQFF.

The chain recombines TRBV5-6 with TRBJ2-1; no reliable D call. This CDR3 is 12 amino acids long. Between the trimmed V and J ends, which lost 6 bases and 8 bases, there was a span of 12 bases. Germline lookup yields CDR1 SGHDT and CDR2 YYEEEE. The CDR3 bases are TGTGCCAGCACCTCTTCAACCGATGAGCAGTTCTTC. Its protein is CASTSSTDEQFF.

This clone was seen a few times. This chain uses TRBV11-2 with TRBJ2-2; D is undetermined. V was clipped by 3 bases and J by 5 bases, with 1 base between them. This CDR3 comprises 11 residues. In germline, CDR1 is SGHAT, CDR2 FQNNGV. The CDR3 nucleotides read TGTGCCAGCAGCTTTACCGGGGAGCTGTTTTTT. Translating it yields CASSFTGELFF.

This clone has just a few counts. CDR3 nucleotides: TGTGCCAGCAGCCCCATGGACGGGTACGAGCAGTACTTC. Residues: CASSPMDGYEQYF. V and J are TRBV7-9 and TRBJ2-7; D ambiguous. Germline assignment: CDR1 SEHNR and CDR2 FQNEAQ (reference sequence). The ends were cut back, 5 bases at V and 4 bases at J, with 12 bases in the middle. This CDR3 has 13 amino acids. The full variable domain, its missing parts supplied by reference TRBV7-9 and TRBJ2-7, is DTGVSQNPRHKITKRGQNVTFRCDPISEHNRLYWYRQTLGQGPEFLTYFQNEAQLEKSRLLSDRFSAERPKGSFSTLEIQRTEQGDSAMYLCASSPMDGYEQYFGPGTRLTVT.

This clone showed up just a few times. The rearrangement links TRBV29-1 to TRBJ1-1; D is uncertain. Germline CDR1 SQVTM, CDR2 ANQGSEA. The CDR3 covers 11 residues. V was clipped by 4 bases and J by 3 bases, with 6 bases between them. CDR3 DNA: TGCAGCGTTGGGAGATACACTGAAGCTTTCTTT. Its translation is CSVGRYTEAFF.

The rearrangement links TRBV18 to TRBJ1-5; D might be TRBD1 (6 bases). Germline assignment: CDR1 KGHSH and CDR2 LQKENI. V gave up 4 bases and J gave up 11 bases, with 12 bases separating them. The CDR3 runs 12 residues. CDR3 nucleotide sequence: TGTGCCAGCTCACAACAGGGATTTACCCAGCATTTT. Its translation is CASSQQGFTQHF.

This clone was observed a handful of times. The chain links TRBV5-1 to TRBJ2-7, with TRBD2 matching 9 bases. The CDR3 consists of 16 residues. Germline CDR1 SGHRS, CDR2 YFSETQ. The V segment lost 3 bases and the J segment 0 bases; nucleotides outside the gene matches: 7. CDR3 amino acids: CASSSSLAGASYEQYF. CDR3 coding DNA: TGCGCCAGCAGCTCTTCGTTAGCGGGAGCCTCCTACGAGCAGTACTTC.

The V call is TRBV9, the J call TRBJ2-3, with 9 nucleotides matching TRBD2. CDR1 SGDLS and CDR2 YYNGEE come from the germline V gene. V lost 2 bases to trimming and J lost 4 bases; unmatched junction nucleotides: 8. The CDR3 spans 16 residues. Here the CDR3 reads CASSVQIAGVADTQYF. In DNA form, the CDR3 reads TGTGCCAGCAGCGTCCAGATAGCGGGAGTGGCAGATACGCAGTATTTT.

About this clone itself: The sample carries other DNA sequences with the same CDR3. The V call is TRBV10-3, the J call TRBJ2-7, with TRBD2 matching 8 bases. CDR1 is ENHRY and CDR2 is SYGVKD in the germline V gene. This CDR3 spans 15 amino acids. J was trimmed by 1 base and V by 2 bases; bases with no gene match: 4. Here the CDR3 reads CAISEGSGSSYEQYF. The CDR3 nucleotides read TGTGCCATCAGTGAGGGGAGCGGGAGTTCCTACGAGCAGTACTTC.

The chain uses TRBV2 and TRBJ2-7, with D perhaps matching TRBD1 (5 bases). CDR1 is SNHLY and CDR2 is FYNNEI in the germline V gene. The CDR3 contains 13 residues. Trimming took off 6 bases at V and 3 bases at J, with 12 bases between the two ends. The CDR3 nucleotides are TGTGCCAGCAGCTTCGTCAGGGACTACGAGCAGTACTTC. It translates to CASSFVRDYEQYF.

This clone was seen more than once but under ten times. The chain couples TRBV5-1 to TRBJ1-5; D is undetermined. The germline V gene encodes CDR1 SGHRS and CDR2 YFSETQ. V shed 4 bases and J shed 6 bases, with 14 bases lying between them. The CDR3 spans 14 residues. The CDR3 loop reads CASSPDGVSQPQHF. In DNA, the CDR3 is TGCGCCAGCAGCCCCGACGGTGTGTCTCAGCCCCAGCATTTT.

This chain links TRBV7-2 with TRBJ2-3; the D is unclear. The ends were cut back, 1 base at V and 0 bases at J, with 8 bases in the middle. The germline V gene encodes CDR1 SGHTA and CDR2 FQGNSA. This CDR3 spans 15 amino acids. Here the CDR3 reads CASSLGTPSTDTQYF. Here the CDR3 DNA reads TGTGCCAGCAGCTTAGGTACACCTAGCACAGATACGCAGTATTTT.

A few counts support this clone. The chain carries TRBV14 and TRBJ2-7; the D is unclear. The ends were cut back, 0 bases at V and 2 bases at J, with 11 bases in the middle. CDR3 length: 15 amino acids. Germline assignment: CDR1 SGHDN and CDR2 FVKESK. The CDR3 DNA sequence: TGTGCCAGCAGCCAAGATTGGAGCAGAGCCTACGAGCAGTACTTC. Translated: CASSQDWSRAYEQYF.

This clone occurred a few times. The gene calls are TRBV12-5 and TRBJ2-3, with D perhaps matching TRBD1 or TRBD2 (5 bases each). The CDR3 loop spans 14 amino acids. Germline V gene data show CDR1 as LGHNT and CDR2 as FRNRAP. The V end lost 8 bases, the J end lost 0 bases, and 12 bases lay between the germline ends. The CDR3 loop reads CASQGAASTDTQYF. CDR3 DNA: TGTGCTAGTCAGGGAGCGGCTAGCACAGATACGCAGTATTTT.